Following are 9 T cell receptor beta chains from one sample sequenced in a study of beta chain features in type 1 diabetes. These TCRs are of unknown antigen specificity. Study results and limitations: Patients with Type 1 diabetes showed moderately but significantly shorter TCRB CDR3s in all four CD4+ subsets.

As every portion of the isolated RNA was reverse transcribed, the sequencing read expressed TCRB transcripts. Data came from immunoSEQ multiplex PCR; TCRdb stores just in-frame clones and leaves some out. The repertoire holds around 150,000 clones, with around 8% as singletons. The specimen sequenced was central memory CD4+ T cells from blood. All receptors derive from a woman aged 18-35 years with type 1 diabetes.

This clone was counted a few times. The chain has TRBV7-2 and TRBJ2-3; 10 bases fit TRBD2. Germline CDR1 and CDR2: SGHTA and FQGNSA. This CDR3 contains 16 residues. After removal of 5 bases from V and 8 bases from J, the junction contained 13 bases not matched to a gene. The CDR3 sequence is CASSVWSGGAHLTQYF. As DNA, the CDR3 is TGTGCCAGCAGCGTCTGGAGCGGGGGGGCACATCTTACGCAGTATTTT.

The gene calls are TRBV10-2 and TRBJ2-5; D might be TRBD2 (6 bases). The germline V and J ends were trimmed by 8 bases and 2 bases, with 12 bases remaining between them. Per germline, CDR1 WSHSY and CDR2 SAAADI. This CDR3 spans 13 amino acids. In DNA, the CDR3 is TGCGCCAGCGGGCAGGCGGGGCAAGAGACCCAGTACTTC. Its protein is CASGQAGQETQYF.

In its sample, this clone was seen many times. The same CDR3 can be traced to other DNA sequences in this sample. CDR3 region: CASSLGQGSTEAFF. The CDR3, as DNA: TGTGCCAGCAGCTTAGGGCAGGGTTCGACTGAAGCTTTCTTT. The chain employs TRBV7-2 and TRBJ1-1, with D possibly matching TRBD1 (5 bases). This CDR3 spans 14 amino acids. CDR1 is SGHTA and CDR2 is FQGNSA in the germline V gene. Trimming removed 1 base at V and 5 bases at J, with 11 bases between. Full variable domain (remainder filled in from reference TRBV7-2 and TRBJ1-1): GAGVSQSPSNKVTEKGKDVELRCDPISGHTALYWYRQSLGQGLEFLIYFQGNSAPDKSGLPSDRFSAERTGGSVSTLTIQRTQQEDSAVYLCASSLGQGSTEAFFGQGTRLTVV.

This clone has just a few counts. The CDR3 DNA reads as TGTGCCAGCAGCCCCCGGAGGGGGAGGGAAGAGACCCAGTACTTC. Protein product: CASSPRRGREETQYF. The V gene is TRBV4-2, the J gene TRBJ2-5; possibly TRBD2 for D (7 bases). V was cut by 4 bases and J by 3 bases, with 15 bases left in between. The CDR3 is 15 amino acids. Germline CDR1 is LGHNA and CDR2 is YNFKEQ.

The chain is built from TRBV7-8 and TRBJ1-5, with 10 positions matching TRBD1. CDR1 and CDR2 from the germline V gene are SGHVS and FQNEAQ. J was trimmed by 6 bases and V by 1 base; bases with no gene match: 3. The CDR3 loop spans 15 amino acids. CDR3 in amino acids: CASSLGQGAGQPQHF. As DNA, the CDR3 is TGTGCCAGCAGCTTAGGACAGGGGGCGGGTCAGCCCCAGCATTTT.

This CDR3 reads CAITRGDLNTEAFF. The CDR3, as DNA: TGTGCCATCACCCGGGGGGATCTGAACACTGAAGCTTTCTTT. The rearrangement links TRBV10-3 to TRBJ1-1, with a weak D call TRBD1 (5 bases). The CDR3 length is 14 residues. Trimming stripped 7 bases from V and 0 bases from J, with 12 bases between. Germline V gene lookup returns CDR1 ENHRY and CDR2 SYGVKD.

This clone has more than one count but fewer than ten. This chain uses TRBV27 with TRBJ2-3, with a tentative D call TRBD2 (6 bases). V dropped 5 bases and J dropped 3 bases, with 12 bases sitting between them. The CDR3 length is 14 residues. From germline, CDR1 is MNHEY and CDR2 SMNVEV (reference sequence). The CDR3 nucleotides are TGTGCCAGCAGTCTCCGGGACTGGACAGATACGCAGTATTTT. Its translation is CASSLRDWTDTQYF.

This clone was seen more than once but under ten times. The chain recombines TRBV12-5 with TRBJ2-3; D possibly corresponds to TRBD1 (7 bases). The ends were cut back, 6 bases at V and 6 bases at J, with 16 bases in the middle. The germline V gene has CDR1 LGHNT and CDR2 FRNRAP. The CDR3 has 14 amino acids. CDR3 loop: CASGLEGAGDTQYF. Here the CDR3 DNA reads TGTGCTAGTGGCCTGGAGGGGGCGGGGGATACGCAGTATTTT.

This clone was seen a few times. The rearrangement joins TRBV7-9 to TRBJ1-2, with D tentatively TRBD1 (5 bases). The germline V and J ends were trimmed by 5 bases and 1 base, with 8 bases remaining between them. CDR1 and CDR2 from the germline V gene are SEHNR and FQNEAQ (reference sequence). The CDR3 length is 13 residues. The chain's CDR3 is CASSPTVNYGYTF. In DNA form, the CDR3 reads TGTGCCAGCAGCCCGACAGTTAACTATGGCTACACCTTC.